These 30 T cell receptor beta chains share one sample of origin, sequenced in a study of cytomegalovirus exposure and HLA in healthy donors. With 60 Vbeta and 13 Jbeta primers, the PCR was carried out. Assay: immunoSEQ multiplex PCR; the TCRdb copy retains only in-frame clones and omits some. The sample lists 95,000 to 100,000 clones; roughly three quarters were seen once. Material for sequencing was PBMCs. Receptors were obtained from a man aged 35 to 55 in good health and CMV-seronegative.

The chain recombines TRBV7-9 with TRBJ1-4; 7 bases line up with TRBD1. V lost 5 bases and J lost 4; bases outside the gene matches: 7. Germline-derived CDR1 and CDR2 are SEHNR and FQNEAQ (reference sequence). This CDR3 has 15 residues. The DNA for the CDR3 is TGTGCCAGCAGCCCCCGGACAGGAAATAATGAAAAACTGTTTTTT. This gives the protein CASSPRTGNNEKLFF.

The chain links TRBV10-3 to TRBJ2-2; 8 nucleotides line up with TRBD1. Unmatched junction bases numbered 5, after V lost 5 bases and J lost 0 bases. The CDR3 consists of 16 residues. CDR1 is ENHRY and CDR2 is SYGVKD in the germline V gene. This CDR3 is CAISRTGGTNTGELFF. Here the CDR3 DNA reads TGTGCCATCAGTCGAACAGGGGGGACGAACACCGGGGAGCTGTTTTTT.

This chain connects TRBV30 to TRBJ1-2; 11 bases are a match to TRBD1. Germline CDR1 is GTSNPN and CDR2 is SVGIG (reference sequence). The CDR3 has 15 amino acids. The V and J ends lost 3 bases and 2 bases, in that order; junction bases with no gene match: 5. This chain's CDR3 is CAWRGRDRGNYGYTF. CDR3 nucleotide sequence: TGTGCCTGGAGGGGCCGGGACAGGGGGAACTATGGCTACACCTTC.

The genes are TRBV10-2 and TRBJ2-5; TRBD2 matches at 7 bases. CDR1 and CDR2 (germline): WSHSY, SAAADI. This CDR3 has 16 residues. With 4 bases clipped from V and 1 base from J, the junction kept 9 bases outside the gene matches. This chain's CDR3 is CASSGGERGPQETQYF. The CDR3 coding sequence is TGCGCCAGCAGTGGTGGGGAGCGGGGACCCCAAGAGACCCAGTACTTC.

The rearrangement joins TRBV2 to TRBJ2-3; D call uncertain. With 6 bases removed from V and 5 bases from J, the gap between germline ends came to 15 bases. Germline assignment: CDR1 SNHLY and CDR2 FYNNEI. The CDR3 is made up of 14 amino acids. As DNA, the CDR3 is TGTGCCAGCAGGCCGTACGGTGCTCTAGATACGCAGTATTTT. Encoded protein: CASRPYGALDTQYF.

V is TRBV15 and J is TRBJ2-5, with TRBD1 matching 9 bases. J was trimmed by 5 bases and V by 1 base; bases with no gene match: 2. The CDR3 length is 14 residues. Germline V gene data show CDR1 as LNHNV and CDR2 as YYDKDF (reference sequence). The CDR3 DNA reads TGTGCCACCAGCAGAGGACAGGGGGGGGAGACCCAGTACTTC. Protein product: CATSRGQGGETQYF.

The chain employs TRBV30 and TRBJ1-1, with 8 bases aligning to TRBD1. CDR3 length: 14 amino acids. Germline V gene lookup returns CDR1 GTSNPN and CDR2 SVGIG (reference sequence). Losses at the gene ends were 3 bases for V and 1 base for J; bases not matched to a gene: 4. The DNA for the CDR3 is TGTGCCTGGAGGTGGGACAGGCAGAACACTGAAGCTTTCTTT. This gives the protein CAWRWDRQNTEAFF.

The gene calls are TRBV23-1 and TRBJ1-5; 7 nucleotides match TRBD1. TRBV23-1 is an ORF, and what it does is uncertain. This CDR3 has 16 amino acids. The trim removed 8 bases at V and 4 bases at J, leaving 14 bases unmatched. This CDR3 is CASGPNRGAGNQPQHF. For the CDR3, the DNA is TGCGCCAGCGGCCCAAACAGGGGCGCAGGAAATCAGCCCCAGCATTTT.

Details on this clone: A junction boundary mismatches the germline segment, possibly from a read error. The identical CDR3 is also encoded by other nucleotide sequences in the sample. The chain joins TRBV15 to TRBJ1-6; D is unclear. Germline-derived CDR1 and CDR2 are LNHNV and YYDKDF (reference sequence). The CDR3 covers 14 residues. The CDR3 coding sequence is TGTGCCACCAGCAGAGCTCCCTATAATTCCCCCCTCCACTTT. This encodes CATSRAPYNSPLHF.

V is TRBV19 and J is TRBJ1-2, with TRBD1 as a possible D gene (5 bases). V was pared by 3 bases and J by 8 bases, with 13 bases between. CDR1 is LNHDA, CDR2 SQIVND, per germline (reference sequence). This CDR3 region has 13 residues. The DNA of the CDR3 is TGTGCCAGTAGTATTCTACAGGAATACGGCTACACCTTC. It specifies CASSILQEYGYTF.

This clone was seen a few times. The gene calls are TRBV5-1 and TRBJ2-3; the D is unclear. The CDR3 spans 13 residues. The V and J ends lost 0 bases and 1 base respectively, with 3 bases between them. Germline CDR1 reads SGHRS; CDR2 reads YFSETQ. The CDR3: CASSLGGTDTQYF. In nucleotides, the CDR3 is TGCGCCAGCAGCTTGGGAGGCACAGATACGCAGTATTTT.

V is TRBV18 and J is TRBJ2-7, with 8 bases aligning to TRBD1. CDR1 KGHSH and CDR2 LQKENI come from the germline V gene. The CDR3 loop spans 14 amino acids. With V trimmed by 4 bases and J by 4 bases, 6 bases remained unmatched. This chain's CDR3 is CASSLGQGWYEQYF. The CDR3 DNA follows: TGTGCCAGCTCACTCGGACAGGGTTGGTACGAGCAGTACTTC. The variable domain in full, with the rest retrieved from reference TRBV18 and TRBJ2-7, is NAGVMQNPRHLVRRRGQEARLRCSPMKGHSHVYWYRQLPEEGLKFMVYLQKENIIDESGMPKERFSAEFPKEGPSILRIQQVVRGDSAAYFCASSLGQGWYEQYFGPGTRLTVT.

The chain recombines TRBV28 with TRBJ1-2; 10 bases match TRBD1. There are 14 residues in the CDR3. Germline loops: CDR1 MDHEN, CDR2 SYDVKM. V was clipped by 4 bases and J by 10 bases; unmatched bases: 9. CDR3 sequence (DNA): TGTGCCAGCAGTTCGGGACAGGGGCGTAGTTACTACACCTTC. It translates to CASSSGQGRSYYTF.

The genes are TRBV6-1 and TRBJ2-7, with TRBD2 matching over 7 bases. V was pared by 7 bases and J by 2 bases, with 5 bases of the junction left unmatched. The CDR3 has 13 residues. Per the germline V gene, CDR1 is MNHNS and CDR2 is SASEGT. CDR3 nucleotides: TGTGCCAGCACCCGCGGGGGTCCCTACGAGCAGTACTTC. This gives the protein CASTRGGPYEQYF.

The chain's CDR3 is CASSEVKTSGNEQFF. CDR3 nucleotides: TGCGCCAGCAGTGAGGTGAAAACTAGCGGGAATGAGCAGTTCTTC. The J gene is TRBJ2-1, the V gene TRBV10-2, with 9 bases identical to TRBD2. V gave up 2 bases and J gave up 7 bases; unmatched junction bases: 6. Germline V lookup: CDR1 WSHSY, CDR2 SAAADI. The CDR3 covers 15 residues.

The chain links TRBV7-9 to TRBJ2-3; D perhaps matches TRBD2 (5 bases). This CDR3 is 14 amino acids long. V was pared by 3 bases and J by 2 bases, with 9 bases between. The germline V gene encodes CDR1 SEHNR and CDR2 FQNEAQ (reference sequence). This CDR3 reads CASSFSGITDTQYF. The CDR3 DNA reads TGTGCCAGCAGCTTTTCGGGGATCACAGATACGCAGTATTTT.

This chain uses TRBV6-1 with TRBJ1-2; 9 bases match TRBD1. Germline values: CDR1 MNHNS, CDR2 SASEGT. The CDR3 has 14 amino acids. V was pared by 7 bases and J by 7 bases, with 10 bases of the junction left unmatched. In DNA, the CDR3 is TGTGCCAGCACTACAATGACAGGGGGAGCTGGCTACACCTTC. Protein: CASTTMTGGAGYTF.

This CDR3 is CASSEGARGGQKTQYF. CDR3 nucleotide sequence: TGTGCCAGCAGTGAAGGGGCTAGGGGGGGCCAGAAGACCCAGTACTTC. The chain combines TRBV6-1 with TRBJ2-5; tentatively, D is TRBD2 (7 bases). V lost 1 base and J lost 6, with 18 bases in between. This CDR3 has 16 amino acids. Germline CDR1 reads MNHNS; CDR2 reads SASEGT.

The chain has TRBV2 and TRBJ2-1; 10 bases fit TRBD2. V lost 5 bases, J lost 0 bases, and 7 bases stayed unmatched. Germline V gives CDR1 SNHLY, CDR2 FYNNEI. The CDR3 runs 17 residues. CDR3 sequence (DNA): TGTGCCAGCAGTCGACTAGCGGGTTTGAGCTCCTACAATGAGCAGTTCTTC. Translating gives CASSRLAGLSSYNEQFF.

The chain links TRBV5-1 to TRBJ1-1; 7 bases line up with TRBD1. After removal of 2 bases from V and 1 base from J, the junction contained 5 bases not matched to a gene. The CDR3 has 15 residues. Germline values: CDR1 SGHRS, CDR2 YFSETQ. CDR3 DNA: TGCGCCAGCAGCTTACAGGGGATAAGGAACACTGAAGCTTTCTTT. Its protein product is CASSLQGIRNTEAFF.

This chain connects TRBV9 to TRBJ2-3, with 11 positions matching TRBD2. Trimming cost V 1 base and J 1 base; bases outside gene matches: 2. Germline CDR1 reads SGDLS; CDR2 reads YYNGEE. The CDR3 runs 16 residues. The CDR3 bases are TGTGCCAGCAGCGTACGACTAGCGGGGCGCACAGATACGCAGTATTTT. Translating it yields CASSVRLAGRTDTQYF.

This clone was observed a handful of times. This chain connects TRBV19 to TRBJ1-4, with a weak D call TRBD1 (6 bases). From germline, CDR1 is LNHDA and CDR2 SQIVND (reference sequence). The CDR3 has 14 amino acids. Trimming removed 5 bases from V and 5 bases from J, with 12 bases in between. In nucleotides, the CDR3 is TGTGCCAGTAGTTGGACAGACGCCAATGAAAAACTGTTTTTT. Amino acid sequence: CASSWTDANEKLFF.

This clone was found a few times. This chain uses TRBV7-9 with TRBJ2-7; 7 bases fit TRBD1. The CDR3 spans 17 residues. V shed 5 bases, J shed 0 bases, and the junction held 13 bases outside the gene matches. Germline-derived CDR1 and CDR2 are SEHNR and FQNEAQ (reference sequence). The CDR3 DNA follows: TGTGCCAGCAGCACCACAGGGGACAAAGTATACTCCTACGAGCAGTACTTC. Its protein is CASSTTGDKVYSYEQYF. Full variable domain (outside the CDR3, taken from reference TRBV7-9 and TRBJ2-7): DTGVSQNPRHKITKRGQNVTFRCDPISEHNRLYWYRQTLGQGPEFLTYFQNEAQLEKSRLLSDRFSAERPKGSFSTLEIQRTEQGDSAMYLCASSTTGDKVYSYEQYFGPGTRLTVT.

V usage is TRBV7-6 and J usage is TRBJ2-1; D is perhaps TRBD2 (6 bases). The CDR3 has 14 amino acids. Trimming left V 5 bases short and J 6 bases short, with 14 bases between. The germline V gene encodes CDR1 SGHVS and CDR2 FNYEAQ. This CDR3 is CASSAGTSVNEQFF. CDR3 bases: TGTGCCAGCAGCGCCGGGACTTCGGTCAATGAGCAGTTCTTC.

The CDR3 region is CASTPVPNTEAFF. The CDR3, as DNA: TGTGCCAGCACCCCCGTCCCGAACACTGAAGCTTTCTTT. The chain couples TRBV5-4 to TRBJ1-1; D gene unclear. The V gene's germline CDR1 is SGHNT and CDR2 YYREEE (reference sequence). The CDR3 totals 13 residues. Deletions cut 6 bases from V and 1 base from J, with 10 bases between.

This chain connects TRBV4-2 to TRBJ2-2, with 7 bases lining up with TRBD1. This CDR3 has 15 amino acids. V trimming: 4 bases; J trimming: 2 bases; junction bases outside the gene matches: 4. In germline, CDR1 is LGHNA, CDR2 YNFKEQ. The CDR3 sequence is CASSPDRANTGELFF. CDR3 nucleotides: TGTGCCAGCAGCCCTGACAGGGCCAACACCGGGGAGCTGTTTTTT.

The chain has TRBV2 and TRBJ1-2, with D tentatively TRBD1 (5 bases). V gave up 1 base and J gave up 11 bases, with 17 bases separating them. The CDR3 is 14 residues long. Germline V CDR1 and CDR2: SNHLY, FYNNEI. For the CDR3, the DNA is TGTGCCAGCAGTGAAGAGATTACGGGGGAAGGGTACACCTTC. It yields the protein CASSEEITGEGYTF.

The chain joins TRBV19 to TRBJ1-1; the D is unclear. CDR1 and CDR2 (germline): LNHDA, SQIVND (reference sequence). The ends were cut back, 8 bases at V and 0 bases at J, with 10 bases in the middle. CDR3 length equals 13 residues. The CDR3 reads CASQETLNTEAFF. Here the CDR3 DNA reads TGTGCCAGTCAAGAGACACTGAACACTGAAGCTTTCTTT.

This clone showed up just once. The J gene is TRBJ1-1, the V gene TRBV29-1, with TRBD1 identical over 8 bases. Germline assignment: CDR1 SQVTM and CDR2 ANQGSEA. The V segment lost 8 bases and the J segment 1 base; nucleotides outside the gene matches: 6. The CDR3 has 13 residues. The CDR3 sequence: CSSPGQGNTEAFF. DNA for the CDR3: TGCAGCAGCCCAGGACAGGGGAACACTGAAGCTTTCTTT.

The DNA for the CDR3 is TGTGCCAGTACCGAGTACGGGGTTTATCAGCCCCAGCATTTT. Its protein product is CASTEYGVYQPQHF. The V and J genes are TRBV19 and TRBJ1-5, with unresolved D. This CDR3 contains 14 residues. Per germline, CDR1 LNHDA and CDR2 SQIVND (reference sequence). V was cut by 7 bases and J by 5 bases, with 15 bases left in between.